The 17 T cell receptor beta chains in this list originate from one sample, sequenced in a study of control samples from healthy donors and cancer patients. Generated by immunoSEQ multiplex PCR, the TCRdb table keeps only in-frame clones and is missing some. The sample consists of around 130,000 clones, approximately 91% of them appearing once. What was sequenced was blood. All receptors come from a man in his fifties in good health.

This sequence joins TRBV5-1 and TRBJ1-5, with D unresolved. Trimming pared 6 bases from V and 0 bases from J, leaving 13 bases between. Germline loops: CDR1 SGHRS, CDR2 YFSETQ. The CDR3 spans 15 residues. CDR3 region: CASIWSHPSNQPQHF. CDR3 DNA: TGCGCCAGCATTTGGTCGCATCCTAGCAATCAGCCCCAGCATTTT.

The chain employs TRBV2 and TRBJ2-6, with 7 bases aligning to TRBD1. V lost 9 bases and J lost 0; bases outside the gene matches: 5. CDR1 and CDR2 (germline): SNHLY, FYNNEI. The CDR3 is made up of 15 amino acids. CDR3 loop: CARGQLSSGANVLTF. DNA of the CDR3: TGTGCCAGGGGACAGCTTAGCTCTGGGGCCAACGTCCTGACTTTC.

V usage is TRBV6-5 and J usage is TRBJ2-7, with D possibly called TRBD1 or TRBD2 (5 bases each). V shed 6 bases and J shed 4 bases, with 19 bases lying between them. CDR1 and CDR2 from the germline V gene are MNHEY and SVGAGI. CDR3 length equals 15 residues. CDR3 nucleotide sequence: TGTGCCAGCAGCTCAACGGGGCGGATTGGATACGAGCAGTACTTC. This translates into CASSSTGRIGYEQYF.

CDR3: CASSPGLAGLTDTQYF. The CDR3 nucleotides read TGTGCCAGCAGCCCTGGACTAGCGGGACTCACAGATACGCAGTATTTT. The V call is TRBV11-1, the J call TRBJ2-3; 12 nucleotides match TRBD2. The CDR3 contains 16 residues. The V gene's germline CDR1 is SGHAT and CDR2 FQDESV (reference sequence). After removal of 5 bases from V and 2 bases from J, the junction contained 5 bases not matched to a gene.

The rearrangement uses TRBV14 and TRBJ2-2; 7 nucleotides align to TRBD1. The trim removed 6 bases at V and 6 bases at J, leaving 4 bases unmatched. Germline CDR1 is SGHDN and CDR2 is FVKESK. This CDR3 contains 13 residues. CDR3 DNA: TGTGCCAGCAGATACACAGGGGCCGGGGAGCTGTTTTTT. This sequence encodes CASRYTGAGELFF.

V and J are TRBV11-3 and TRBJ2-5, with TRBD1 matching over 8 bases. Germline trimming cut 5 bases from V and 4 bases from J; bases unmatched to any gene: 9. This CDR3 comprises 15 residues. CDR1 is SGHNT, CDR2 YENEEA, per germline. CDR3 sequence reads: CASSNPDRGLETQYF. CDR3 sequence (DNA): TGTGCCAGCAGCAACCCCGACAGGGGTTTAGAGACCCAGTACTTC.

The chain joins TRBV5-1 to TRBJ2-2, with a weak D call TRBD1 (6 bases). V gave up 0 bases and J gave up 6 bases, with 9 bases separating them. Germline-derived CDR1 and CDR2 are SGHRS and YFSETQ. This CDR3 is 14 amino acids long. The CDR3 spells CASSLEGTPGELFF. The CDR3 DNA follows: TGCGCCAGCAGCTTGGAAGGGACACCCGGGGAGCTGTTTTTT.

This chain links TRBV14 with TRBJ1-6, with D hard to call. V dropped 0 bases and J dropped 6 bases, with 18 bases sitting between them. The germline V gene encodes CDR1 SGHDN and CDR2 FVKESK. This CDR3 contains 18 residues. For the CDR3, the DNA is TGTGCCAGCAGCCAAGATCTCCGGGGTAATGCTCTTAATTCACCCCTCCACTTT. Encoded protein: CASSQDLRGNALNSPLHF.

CDR3 DNA: TGCGCCATCAGGCCTGCAGGGGGCACTGGAAACACCATATATTTT. Its protein is CAIRPAGGTGNTIYF. The rearrangement links TRBV10-1 to TRBJ1-3; 8 positions match TRBD1. The germline CDR1 and CDR2 sequences are WNHNN and SYGVQD (reference sequence). The CDR3 totals 15 residues. V trimming: 10 bases; J trimming: 2 bases; junction bases outside the gene matches: 10.

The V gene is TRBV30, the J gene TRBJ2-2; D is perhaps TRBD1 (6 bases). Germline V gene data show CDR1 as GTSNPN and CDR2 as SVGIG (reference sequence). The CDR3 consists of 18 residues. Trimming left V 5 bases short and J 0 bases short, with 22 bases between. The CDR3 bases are TGTGCCTGGTTATTAGGGACATCAGCATCCGCGAACACCGGGGAGCTGTTTTTT. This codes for CAWLLGTSASANTGELFF.

CDR3 nucleotides: TGCGCCAGCAGCCGGGACAGGGGGCGTTCCGGGGAGCTGTTTTTT. Translation gives CASSRDRGRSGELFF. The rearrangement links TRBV10-1 to TRBJ2-2, with 12 bases identical to TRBD1. This CDR3 comprises 15 residues. The J segment lost 6 bases and the V segment lost 6 bases, leaving 5 bases of the junction unmatched. Germline CDR1 reads WNHNN; CDR2 reads SYGVQD (reference sequence).

The CDR3 coding sequence is TGCGCCAGCAGCTTGGGACAGACCCGCTCTGGAAACACCATATATTTT. It encodes CASSLGQTRSGNTIYF. The genes are TRBV5-1 and TRBJ1-3, with D perhaps matching TRBD1 (5 bases). Germline values: CDR1 SGHRS, CDR2 YFSETQ. Trimming pared 0 bases from V and 0 bases from J, leaving 10 bases between. The CDR3 length is 16 residues.

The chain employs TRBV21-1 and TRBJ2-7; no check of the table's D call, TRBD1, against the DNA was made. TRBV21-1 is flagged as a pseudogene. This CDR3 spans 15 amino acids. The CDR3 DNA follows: TGTGCCAGCAGCAAAAACGGGGACAGGCGCGACGAGCAGTACTTC. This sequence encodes CASSKNGDRRDEQYF.

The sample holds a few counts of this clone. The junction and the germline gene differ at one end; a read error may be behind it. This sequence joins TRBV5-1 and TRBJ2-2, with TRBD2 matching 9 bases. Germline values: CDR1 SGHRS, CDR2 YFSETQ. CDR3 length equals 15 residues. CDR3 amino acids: CASSLAGGPSGELFF. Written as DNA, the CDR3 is TGCGCCAGCAGTTTGGCGGGGGGGCCGTCCGGGGAGCTGTTTTTT.

The CDR3 DNA reads as TGTGCCAGCCTTAGGAACTCTGGAAACACCATATATTTT. Amino acids: CASLRNSGNTIYF. The chain joins TRBV2 to TRBJ1-3; D is uncertain. There are 13 residues in the CDR3. V dropped 8 bases and J dropped 0 bases, with 8 bases sitting between them. Germline CDR1 and CDR2: SNHLY and FYNNEI.

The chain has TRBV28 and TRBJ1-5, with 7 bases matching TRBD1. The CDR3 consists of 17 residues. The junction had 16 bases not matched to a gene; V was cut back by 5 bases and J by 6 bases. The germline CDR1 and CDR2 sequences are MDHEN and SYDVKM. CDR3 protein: CASSPTTGVWEGQPQHF. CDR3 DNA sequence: TGTGCCAGCAGTCCTACTACAGGGGTCTGGGAGGGTCAGCCCCAGCATTTT.

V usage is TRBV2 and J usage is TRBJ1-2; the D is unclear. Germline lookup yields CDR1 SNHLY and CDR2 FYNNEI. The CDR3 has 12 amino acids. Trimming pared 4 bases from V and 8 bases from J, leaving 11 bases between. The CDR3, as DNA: TGTGCCAGCAGTGTCCGGAATGACGGCTACACCTTC. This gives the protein CASSVRNDGYTF.